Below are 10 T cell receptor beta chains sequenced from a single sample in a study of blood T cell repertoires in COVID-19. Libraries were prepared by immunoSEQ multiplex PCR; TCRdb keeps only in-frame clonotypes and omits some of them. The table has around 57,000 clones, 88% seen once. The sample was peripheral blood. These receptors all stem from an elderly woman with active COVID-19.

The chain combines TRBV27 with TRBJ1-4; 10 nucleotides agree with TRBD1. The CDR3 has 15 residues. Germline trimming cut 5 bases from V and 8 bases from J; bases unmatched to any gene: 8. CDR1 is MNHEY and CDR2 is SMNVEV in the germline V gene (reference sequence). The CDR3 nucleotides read TGTGCCAGCAGTCCCCTGACAGGGGGCGCCGAAAAACTGTTTTTT. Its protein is CASSPLTGGAEKLFF.

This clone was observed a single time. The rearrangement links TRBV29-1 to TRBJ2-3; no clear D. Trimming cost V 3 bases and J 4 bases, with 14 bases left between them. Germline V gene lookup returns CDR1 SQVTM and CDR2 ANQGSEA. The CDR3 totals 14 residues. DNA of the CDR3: TGCAGCGTTGATGGGCAGTATCCCCCAGATACGCAGTATTTT. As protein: CSVDGQYPPDTQYF.

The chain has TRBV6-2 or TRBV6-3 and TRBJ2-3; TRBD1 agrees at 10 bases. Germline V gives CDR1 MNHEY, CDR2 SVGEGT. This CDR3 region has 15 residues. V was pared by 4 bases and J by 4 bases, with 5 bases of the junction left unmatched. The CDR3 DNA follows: TGTGCCAGCAGTTCCGGGACAGGGGAATCAGATACGCAGTATTTT. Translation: CASSSGTGESDTQYF.

The CDR3 spells CSVGTSGRVSYNEQFF. The CDR3 coding sequence is TGCAGCGTTGGGACTAGCGGGCGAGTCTCCTACAATGAGCAGTTCTTC. The chain is built from TRBV29-1 and TRBJ2-1, with 11 bases aligning to TRBD2. Per germline, CDR1 SQVTM and CDR2 ANQGSEA. The J segment lost 0 bases and the V segment lost 4 bases, leaving 5 bases of the junction unmatched. CDR3 size: 16 residues.

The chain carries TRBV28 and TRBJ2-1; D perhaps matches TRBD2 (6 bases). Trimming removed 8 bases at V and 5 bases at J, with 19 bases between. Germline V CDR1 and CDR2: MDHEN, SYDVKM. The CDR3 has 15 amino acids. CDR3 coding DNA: TGTGCCAGCTCCTCGGACGGGACTGGCAACAATGAGCAGTTCTTC. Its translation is CASSSDGTGNNEQFF.

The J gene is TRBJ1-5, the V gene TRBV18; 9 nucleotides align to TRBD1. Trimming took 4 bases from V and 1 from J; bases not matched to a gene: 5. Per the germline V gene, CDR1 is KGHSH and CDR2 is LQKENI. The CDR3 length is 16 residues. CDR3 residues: CASSRGTGRSNQPQHF. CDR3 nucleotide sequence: TGTGCCAGCTCACGAGGGACAGGGCGCAGCAATCAGCCCCAGCATTTT.

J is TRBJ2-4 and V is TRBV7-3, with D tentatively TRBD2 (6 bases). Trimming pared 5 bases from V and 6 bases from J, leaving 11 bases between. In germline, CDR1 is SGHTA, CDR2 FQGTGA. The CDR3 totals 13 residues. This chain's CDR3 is CASSPGTGNIQYF. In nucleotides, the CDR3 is TGTGCCAGCAGCCCCGGGACTGGAAACATTCAGTACTTC.

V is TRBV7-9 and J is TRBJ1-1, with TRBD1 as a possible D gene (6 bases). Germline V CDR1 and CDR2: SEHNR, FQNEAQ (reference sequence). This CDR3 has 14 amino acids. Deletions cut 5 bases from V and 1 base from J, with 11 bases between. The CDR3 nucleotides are TGTGCCAGCAGCGCTTCAGGGGCGAACACTGAAGCTTTCTTT. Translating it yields CASSASGANTEAFF.

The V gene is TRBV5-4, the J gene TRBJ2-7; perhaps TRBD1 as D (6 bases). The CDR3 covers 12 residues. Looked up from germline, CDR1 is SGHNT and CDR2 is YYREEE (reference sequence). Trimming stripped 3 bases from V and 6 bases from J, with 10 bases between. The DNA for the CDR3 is TGTGCCAGCAGCTGGGACATCGGCGAGCAGTACTTC. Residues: CASSWDIGEQYF.

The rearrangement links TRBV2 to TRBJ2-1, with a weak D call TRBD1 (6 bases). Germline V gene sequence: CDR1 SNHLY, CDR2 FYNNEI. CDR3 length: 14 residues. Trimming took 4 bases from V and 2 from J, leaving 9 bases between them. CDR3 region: CASSVAGAYNEQFF. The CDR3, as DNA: TGTGCCAGCAGTGTGGCAGGGGCCTACAATGAGCAGTTCTTC.